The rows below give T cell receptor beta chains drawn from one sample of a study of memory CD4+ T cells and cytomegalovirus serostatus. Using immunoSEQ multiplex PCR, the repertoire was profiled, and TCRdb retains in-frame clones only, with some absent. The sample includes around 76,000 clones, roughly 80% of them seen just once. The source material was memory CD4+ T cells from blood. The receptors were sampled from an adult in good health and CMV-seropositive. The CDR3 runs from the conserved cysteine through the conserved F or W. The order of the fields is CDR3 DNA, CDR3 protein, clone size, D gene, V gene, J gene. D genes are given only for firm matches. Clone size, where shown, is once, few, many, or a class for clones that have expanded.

CDR3nt: TGCGCCAGCAGAGGGGGGGGTGGCACTGAAGCTTTCTTT
CDR3aa: CASRGGGGTEAFF
abundance: few
d_gene: NA
v_gene: TRBV5-1
j_gene: TRBJ1-1

CDR3nt: TGTGCCAGCACCTTAGCGGGTACGAACACCGGGGAGCTGTTTTTT
CDR3aa: CASTLAGTNTGELFF
abundance: once
d_gene: TRBD2
v_gene: TRBV6-6
j_gene: TRBJ2-2

CDR3nt: TGTGCCAGCAGTTATCAGGTGGGGGGTAATGAAAAACTGTTTTTT
CDR3aa: CASSYQVGGNEKLFF
abundance: NA
d_gene: NA
v_gene: TRBV28
j_gene: TRBJ1-4

CDR3nt: TGTGCCTGGAGTGTGGACCCGGGGAACACTGAAGCTTTCTTT
CDR3aa: CAWSVDPGNTEAFF
abundance: NA
d_gene: NA
v_gene: TRBV30
j_gene: TRBJ1-1

CDR3nt: TGTGCCAGCAGCCTTCGTGACAATGAAAAACTGTTTTTT
CDR3aa: CASSLRDNEKLFF
abundance: NA
d_gene: NA
v_gene: TRBV11-3
j_gene: TRBJ1-4

CDR3nt: TGTGCCAGCAGCTTAGCGGGGAGCTCCTACGAGCAGTACTTC
CDR3aa: CASSLAGSSYEQYF
abundance: NA
d_gene: NA
v_gene: TRBV7-2
j_gene: TRBJ2-7

CDR3nt: TGTGCCAGCAGCTTGGCCGCTGCGGGGGAAGCTTTCTTT
CDR3aa: CASSLAAAGEAFF
abundance: once
d_gene: NA
v_gene: TRBV5-6
j_gene: TRBJ1-1

CDR3nt: TGTGCCAGCAGCACACCAGGGGGGGTGGACGAGCAGTACTTC
CDR3aa: CASSTPGGVDEQYF
abundance: once
d_gene: NA
v_gene: TRBV28
j_gene: TRBJ2-7

CDR3nt: TGTGCCAGCAGTGAAGATCCGGGAGGGCAAGAGACCCAGTACTTC
CDR3aa: CASSEDPGGQETQYF
abundance: NA
d_gene: TRBD2
v_gene: TRBV2
j_gene: TRBJ2-5

CDR3nt: TGTGCCACCAGCAGTTTGCGGGAGGGGACAGATACGCAGTATTTT
CDR3aa: CATSSLREGTDTQYF
abundance: NA
d_gene: TRBD2
v_gene: TRBV15
j_gene: TRBJ2-3

CDR3nt: TGTGCCAGCAGCGTAACGGACAGGCGGGGAAAACTGTTTTTT
CDR3aa: CASSVTDRRGKLFF
abundance: NA
d_gene: TRBD1
v_gene: TRBV9
j_gene: TRBJ1-4

CDR3nt: TGTGCCAGTTGCTTTGGAGGATTTAATGAAAAACTGTTTTTT
CDR3aa: CASCFGGFNEKLFF
abundance: NA
d_gene: NA
v_gene: TRBV7-2
j_gene: TRBJ1-4

CDR3nt: TGTGCCAGCACCGCCCTAGCCAAAAACATTCAGTACTTC
CDR3aa: CASTALAKNIQYF
abundance: once
d_gene: NA
v_gene: TRBV6-5
j_gene: TRBJ2-4

CDR3nt: TGTGCCTGGAGTCGACAGCGCACTGAAGCTTTCTTT
CDR3aa: CAWSRQRTEAFF
abundance: NA
d_gene: NA
v_gene: TRBV30
j_gene: TRBJ1-1

CDR3nt: TGTGCCAGCCGACGCGGCCCTAACTATGGCTACACCTTC
CDR3aa: CASRRGPNYGYTF
abundance: NA
d_gene: NA
v_gene: TRBV6-5
j_gene: TRBJ1-2

CDR3nt: TGTGCCAGCAGTTCCCGGCAGAACACTGAAGCTTTCTTT
CDR3aa: CASSSRQNTEAFF
abundance: NA
d_gene: NA
v_gene: TRBV6-5
j_gene: TRBJ1-1

CDR3nt: TGCAGCGTTGAAGTGGGGGACAGTGGCTACACCTTC
CDR3aa: CSVEVGDSGYTF
abundance: NA
d_gene: TRBD1
v_gene: TRBV29-1
j_gene: TRBJ1-2

CDR3nt: TGTGCCAGCAGCCAAGACATTCCCTCCTACGAGCAGTACTTC
CDR3aa: CASSQDIPSYEQYF
abundance: NA
d_gene: NA
v_gene: TRBV7-2
j_gene: TRBJ2-7

CDR3nt: TGTGCCAGCAGCCCGGGGACTAGCGGGGGGTACTACGAGCAGTACTTC
CDR3aa: CASSPGTSGGYYEQYF
abundance: NA
d_gene: TRBD2
v_gene: TRBV2
j_gene: TRBJ2-7

CDR3nt: TGTGCCATCAAGGGAGCCGGGACAGCCGCTGAAGCTTTCTTT
CDR3aa: CAIKGAGTAAEAFF
abundance: NA
d_gene: TRBD1
v_gene: TRBV10-3
j_gene: TRBJ1-1

CDR3nt: TGTGCCAGCAGCTTGGAATCACACTCCTACGAGCAGTACTTC
CDR3aa: CASSLESHSYEQYF
abundance: NA
d_gene: NA
v_gene: TRBV5-4
j_gene: TRBJ2-7

CDR3nt: TGTGCCAGTAAAGACAGGCGGGAGACCCAGTACTTC
CDR3aa: CASKDRRETQYF
abundance: NA
d_gene: NA
v_gene: TRBV19
j_gene: TRBJ2-5

CDR3nt: TGCGCCAGCAGCTTGTACGGGGGAAGCGATCAGCCCCAGCATTTT
CDR3aa: CASSLYGGSDQPQHF
abundance: NA
d_gene: NA
v_gene: TRBV5-1
j_gene: TRBJ1-5

CDR3nt: TGTGCCAGCAGTTTTCTTAGCTCCCGTGAGGAAAAACTGTTTTTT
CDR3aa: CASSFLSSREEKLFF
abundance: NA
d_gene: NA
v_gene: TRBV27
j_gene: TRBJ1-4

CDR3nt: TGTGCCAGCAGTTTTTCGTCGCTGGGGAACACTGAAGCTTTCTTT
CDR3aa: CASSFSSLGNTEAFF
abundance: NA
d_gene: NA
v_gene: TRBV27
j_gene: TRBJ1-1

CDR3nt: TGTGCCAGTAGTACTCCGGGACAGGGGTTTCCCGGGCGCTCTGAAGCTTTCTTT
CDR3aa: CASSTPGQGFPGRSEAFF
abundance: NA
d_gene: TRBD1
v_gene: TRBV19
j_gene: TRBJ1-1

CDR3nt: TGTGCCAGCAGCCGAGGGGTTCCTGGCTACACCTTC
CDR3aa: CASSRGVPGYTF
abundance: NA
d_gene: NA
v_gene: TRBV14
j_gene: TRBJ1-2

CDR3nt: TGCGCCAGCAGGCCTTACCTACAGGGGGATGAGCAGTTCTTC
CDR3aa: CASRPYLQGDEQFF
abundance: NA
d_gene: TRBD1
v_gene: TRBV5-1
j_gene: TRBJ2-1

CDR3nt: TGTGCCAGCAGTGGCACTGCTATCACAGATACGCAGTATTTT
CDR3aa: CASSGTAITDTQYF
abundance: NA
d_gene: NA
v_gene: TRBV2
j_gene: TRBJ2-3

CDR3nt: TGTGCCAGCAGCCCCACCCGGGACAGTCGTGGGTACTTC
CDR3aa: CASSPTRDSRGYF
abundance: NA
d_gene: NA
v_gene: TRBV21-1
j_gene: TRBJ2-7

CDR3nt: TGTGCCAGCAGTTTCCCGGATCAGCCCCAGCATTTT
CDR3aa: CASSFPDQPQHF
abundance: NA
d_gene: NA
v_gene: TRBV27
j_gene: TRBJ1-5

CDR3nt: TGTGCCAGTAGTATCGGTCTGGGACGGATTTTGAACACTGAAGCTTTCTTT
CDR3aa: CASSIGLGRILNTEAFF
abundance: NA
d_gene: NA
v_gene: TRBV19
j_gene: TRBJ1-1

CDR3nt: TGTGCCAGCACCCGGGTAAAGGACACTGAAGCTTTCTTT
CDR3aa: CASTRVKDTEAFF
abundance: NA
d_gene: NA
v_gene: TRBV9
j_gene: TRBJ1-1

CDR3nt: TGCGCCAGCAGCCAAGGCCCTACGAAAACTAACTATGGCTACACCTTC
CDR3aa: CASSQGPTKTNYGYTF
abundance: NA
d_gene: NA
v_gene: TRBV4-1
j_gene: TRBJ1-2